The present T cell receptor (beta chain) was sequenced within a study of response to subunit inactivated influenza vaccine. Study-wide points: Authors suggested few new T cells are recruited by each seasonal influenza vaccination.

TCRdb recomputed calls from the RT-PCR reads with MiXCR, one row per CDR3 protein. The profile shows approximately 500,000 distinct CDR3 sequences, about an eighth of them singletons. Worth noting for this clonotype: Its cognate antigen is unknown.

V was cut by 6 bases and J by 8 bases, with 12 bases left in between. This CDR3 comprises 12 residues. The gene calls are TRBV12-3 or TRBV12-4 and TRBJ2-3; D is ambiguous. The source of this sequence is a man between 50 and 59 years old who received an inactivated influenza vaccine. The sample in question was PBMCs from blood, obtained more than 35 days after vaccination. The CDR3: CASSSSPVTQYF. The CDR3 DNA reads TGTGCCAGCAGCTCTTCCCCGGTTACGCAGTATTTT.